What follows describes a single T cell receptor beta chain. Germline-derived CDR1 and CDR2 are SEHNR and FQNEAQ (reference sequence). The CDR3 has 15 residues. V trimming: 5 bases; J trimming: 3 bases; junction bases outside the gene matches: 7. This entry comes from a study of T cell changes during pregnancy in multiple sclerosis. TCRdb keeps only in-frame clones here, not all; method: immunoSEQ multiplex PCR. The table lists around 70,000 clones, 85% to 95% of them singletons. The input for sequencing was peripheral blood, taken before pregnancy. The receptor comes from a female donor with multiple sclerosis, enrolled in a pregnancy study. The chain uses TRBV7-9 and TRBJ1-2, with 9 bases aligning to TRBD1. The CDR3 nucleotides are TGTGCCAGCAGCACCCGGGACAGGGAACACTATGGCTACACCTTC. Protein: CASSTRDREHYGYTF.